The rows below give T cell receptor beta chains drawn from one sample of a study of blood T cells in healthy people across ages. MiXCR, run by TCRdb on the 5' RACE reads, gives a single entry per CDR3 protein. Of 950,000 to 1,200,000 distinct CDR3 sequences listed, roughly two fifths are singletons. The sample consisted of blood. These receptors originate from a man between 18 and 29 years old in good health. Both conserved end residues are part of each CDR3. The D gene is left open where the match is weak. The size field is filled for only some rows; it gives once, few, many or a size class.

>TRBV6-5|-|TRBJ1-1|-
CASSWSGQHNLEAFF
TGTGCCAGCAGTTGGTCGGGACAACATAATCTTGAAGCTTTCTTT
>TRBV19|TRBD2|TRBJ2-7|-
CASSIGGGRSSYNEQYF
TGTGCCAGTAGTATAGGTGGCGGGAGGAGCTCCTACAATGAGCAGTACTTC
>TRBV20-1|TRBD2|TRBJ2-5|few
CSAPTSSAQYF
TGCAGTGCGCCGACTAGCAGTGCCCAGTACTTC
>TRBV7-9|-|TRBJ1-1|few
CASSLITGLNTEAFF
TGTGCCAGCAGCTTAATCACAGGGTTGAACACTGAAGCTTTCTTT
>TRBV12-3/TRBV12-4|-|TRBJ2-6|-
CASSLANRVCAGANVLTF
TGCGCCAGCAGTTTAGCAAACAGGGTCTGTGCCGGGGCCAACGTCCTGACTTTC
>TRBV20-1|TRBD2|TRBJ2-1|-
CSARTSGGPRFSLNEQFF
TGCAGTGCTAGGACTAGCGGGGGGCCTAGATTCTCCCTCAATGAGCAGTTCTTC
>TRBV5-1|-|TRBJ1-2|few
CASSLEGAGTIRGYTF
TGCGCCAGCAGCTTGGAGGGCGCAGGGACCATAAGGGGCTACACCTTC
>TRBV4-3|-|TRBJ2-3|-
CASSQAGSGRTDTQYF
TGCGCCAGCAGCCAAGCGGGGTCAGGTCGCACAGATACGCAGTATTTT
>TRBV7-2|-|TRBJ1-1|-
CASSLKSGISEAFF
TGTGCCAGCAGCTTAAAGTCAGGGATTTCTGAAGCTTTCTTT
>TRBV5-1|-|TRBJ2-5|once
CASSFYPPAAEETQYF
TGCGCCAGCAGCTTTTACCCTCCTGCCGCAGAAGAGACCCAGTACTTC
>TRBV20-1|TRBD2|TRBJ2-3|-
CSAQWRGGTDTQYF
TGCAGTGCTCAGTGGCGGGGGGGAACAGATACGCAGTATTTT
>TRBV20-1|-|TRBJ1-2|many
CSARMAYGYTF
TGCAGTGCTAGGATGGCCTATGGCTACACCTTC
>TRBV4-1|-|TRBJ1-4|-
CASSQDGKGYEKLFF
TGCGCCAGCAGCCAAGATGGGAAGGGGTATGAAAAACTGTTTTTT
>TRBV6-6|-|TRBJ1-2|once
CASTSERGANCGYTF
TGTGCCAGCACTAGTGAGAGGGGAGCGAACTGTGGCTACACCTTC
>TRBV29-1|-|TRBJ2-7|-
CSPSRGNLSHEQYF
TGCAGCCCCTCCAGGGGTAATCTCAGCCACGAGCAGTACTTC
>TRBV11-2|TRBD1|TRBJ2-4|-
CASSSIGQGLNIQYF
TGTGCCAGCAGCTCAATAGGACAGGGGTTAAACATTCAGTACTTC